One and the same sample provided the 9 T cell receptor beta chains below, sequenced in a study of blood T cells in healthy people across ages. A second PCR of about 7 to 11 cycles used a sample-barcoded 5' primer and a J-beta primer mix. TCRdb analysed the 5' RACE reads with MiXCR anew, one entry per CDR3 protein. The table has 850,000 to 1,100,000 distinct CDR3 sequences, approximately 38% seen once; the top ten hold over 10%. The sequencing input was blood. These receptors all stem from a man younger than 30 in good health.

Only one count was recorded for this clonotype. The V and J genes are TRBV3-1 and TRBJ2-1; D is perhaps TRBD2 (5 bases). Germline CDR1 reads LGHDT; CDR2 reads YNNKEL (reference sequence). Trimming removed 1 base at V and 5 bases at J, with 12 bases between. The CDR3 length is 15 residues. The DNA of the CDR3 is TGTGCCAGCAGCCAAGGTCGGGGTAGCAACAATGAGCAGTTCTTC. It codes for CASSQGRGSNNEQFF.

The rearrangement links TRBV28 to TRBJ2-4, with D unresolved. This CDR3 has 15 amino acids. Per the germline V gene, CDR1 is MDHEN and CDR2 is SYDVKM. Trimming pared 5 bases from V and 3 bases from J, leaving 14 bases between. The CDR3 DNA is TGTGCCAGCAGTCCCTCAGGTTTAGTCAAAAACATTCAGTACTTC. It specifies CASSPSGLVKNIQYF.

The J gene is TRBJ2-6, the V gene TRBV7-2; D may be TRBD1 (5 bases). V dropped 5 bases and J dropped 4 bases, with 12 bases sitting between them. This CDR3 has 15 residues. Germline V lookup: CDR1 SGHTA, CDR2 FQGNSA. The CDR3: CASSLQGTGANVLTF. As DNA, the CDR3 is TGTGCCAGCAGCCTTCAGGGAACCGGGGCCAACGTCCTGACTTTC.

In the case of this clonotype: Given the absence of the conserved phenylalanine or tryptophan at the CDR3 end, a read error is likely. The J gene is TRBJ2-5, the V gene TRBV14, with no clear D. CDR3 length: 12 amino acids. CDR1 and CDR2 (germline): SGHDN, FVKESK. Trimming left V 3 bases short and J 11 bases short, with 13 bases between. In DNA form, the CDR3 reads TGTGCCAGCAGCCAGGTGAACAATGAGCAGTACCTC. Its translation: CASSQVNNEQYL.

This chain links TRBV7-2 with TRBJ2-3; D is possibly TRBD1 (6 bases). The CDR3 contains 16 residues. Germline CDR1 SGHTA, CDR2 FQGNSA. The V gene lost 0 bases and the J gene lost 1 base, with 11 bases spanning the gap. CDR3 nucleotides: TGTGCCAGCAGCTTAGCGAGGGCAGGGGGCACAGATACGCAGTATTTT. This encodes CASSLARAGGTDTQYF.

The chain has TRBV20-1 and TRBJ2-7; TRBD1 matches at 7 bases. The CDR3 consists of 14 residues. After removal of 3 bases from V and 2 bases from J, the junction contained 7 bases not matched to a gene. Germline loops: CDR1 DFQATT, CDR2 SNEGSKA (reference sequence). The CDR3 DNA is TGCAGTGCTAGGAGCCTGACAGGGACCTACGAGCAGTACTTC. Protein: CSARSLTGTYEQYF.

As concerns this clonotype: Mismatch with germline at one junction end may stem from a read error. This chain connects TRBV29-1 to TRBJ1-2; D is ambiguous. There are 12 residues in the CDR3. Germline V gene data show CDR1 as SQVTM and CDR2 as ANQGSEA. The CDR3 coding sequence is TGCAGCGTTGAGACTCTCGGAAGTGGCTGCACCTTC. Protein sequence: CSVETLGSGCTF.

In its sample, this clonotype was seen once. The chain has TRBV11-3 and TRBJ2-5; D unresolved. Trimming pared 5 bases from V and 11 bases from J, leaving 18 bases between. The CDR3 spans 13 residues. Per germline, CDR1 SGHNT and CDR2 YENEEA. The CDR3 DNA reads TGTGCCAGCAGCGTAGGCAGGATCGATGAGCAGTACTTC. It is translated as CASSVGRIDEQYF.

The V and J genes are TRBV29-1 and TRBJ2-5; 9 bases match TRBD2. This CDR3 region has 14 residues. CDR1 is SQVTM, CDR2 ANQGSEA, per germline. V was pared by 4 bases and J by 11 bases, with 14 bases of the junction left unmatched. The CDR3 DNA reads TGCAGCGTTGTTAGCGGGGGACCGCACAATGAGCAGTACTTC. Translated, it gives CSVVSGGPHNEQYF.